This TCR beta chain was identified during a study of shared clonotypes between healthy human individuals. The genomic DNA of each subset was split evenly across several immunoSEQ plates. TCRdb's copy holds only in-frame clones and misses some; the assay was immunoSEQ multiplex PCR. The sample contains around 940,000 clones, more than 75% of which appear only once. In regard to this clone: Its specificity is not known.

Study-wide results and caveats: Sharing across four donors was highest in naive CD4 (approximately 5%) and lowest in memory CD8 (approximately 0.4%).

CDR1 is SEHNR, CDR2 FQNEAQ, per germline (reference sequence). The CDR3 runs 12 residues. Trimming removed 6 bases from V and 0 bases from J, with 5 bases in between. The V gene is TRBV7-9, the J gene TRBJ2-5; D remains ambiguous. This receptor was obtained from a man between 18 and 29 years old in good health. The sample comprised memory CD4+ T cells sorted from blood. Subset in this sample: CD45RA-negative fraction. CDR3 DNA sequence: TGTGCCAGCAGTCGGGACCAAGAGACCCAGTACTTC. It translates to CASSRDQETQYF.